Detailed here is one T cell receptor beta chain. The sample comes from a study of blood T cell repertoires in COVID-19. V lost 4 bases to trimming and J lost 6 bases; unmatched junction nucleotides: 5. This CDR3 spans 14 amino acids. Germline assignment: CDR1 SGHDT and CDR2 YYEEEE. Authors' methods: How many nucleated cells were present was estimated from reference gene primer amplification. Data came from immunoSEQ multiplex PCR; TCRdb stores just in-frame clones and leaves some out. D and trimming come from the DNA, and the V and J calls and clone size come from that table. The repertoire holds fewer than 80,000 clones, with around 88% as singletons.

The TCR was taken from a man younger than 40 with acute or convalescent COVID-19. The chain carries TRBV5-6 and TRBJ1-2; 11 bases align to TRBD1. The source material was peripheral blood. This CDR3 reads CASSRPGQGDGYTF. CDR3 nucleotide sequence: TGTGCCAGCAGCCGACCGGGACAGGGGGATGGCTACACCTTC. Drawing the rest from reference TRBV5-6 and TRBJ1-2, the complete variable domain is DAGVTQSPTHLIKTRGQQVTLRCSPKSGHDTVSWYQQALGQGPQFIFQYYEEEERQRGNFPDRFSGHQFPNYSSELNVNALLLGDSALYLCASSRPGQGDGYTFGSGTRLTVV.